The rows below give T cell receptor beta chains drawn from one sample of a study of beta chain features in type 1 diabetes. Sequencing used immunoSEQ multiplex PCR; TCRdb keeps in-frame clones, though not all of them. The sample has under 300,000 clones, more than 11% seen once. Material for sequencing was naive CD4+ T cells from blood. The receptor set was obtained from a man in his thirties or forties with type 1 diabetes. CDR3s include the opening cysteine and the closing phenylalanine or tryptophan. D genes are given only for firm matches. The size entry is marked missing in some rows and otherwise reads once, few, many or a size class.

d_gene: TRBD1; v_gene: TRBV7-9; j_gene: TRBJ1-1; abundance: -; CDR3nt: TGTGCCAGCAGCTTAAAGGCAGGGGGGACTGAAGCTTTCTTT; CDR3aa: CASSLKAGGTEAFF
d_gene: TRBD2; v_gene: TRBV29-1; j_gene: TRBJ2-1; abundance: -; CDR3nt: TGCAGCGCCGGAGCGGGAGTCTCCTACAATGAGCAGTTCTTC; CDR3aa: CSAGAGVSYNEQFF
d_gene: TRBD2; v_gene: TRBV7-9; j_gene: TRBJ2-7; abundance: few; CDR3nt: TGTGCCAGCAGCTTAGGGACTAGCGGTACCTACGAGCAGTACTTC; CDR3aa: CASSLGTSGTYEQYF
d_gene: TRBD1; v_gene: TRBV2; j_gene: TRBJ1-1; abundance: few; CDR3nt: TGTGCCAGCTTTGGACAGGGGCGACCTGAAGCTTTCTTT; CDR3aa: CASFGQGRPEAFF
d_gene: TRBD1; v_gene: TRBV6-1; j_gene: TRBJ2-4; abundance: -; CDR3nt: TGTGCCAGCACCATCGGGACAGGGGAAAACATTCAGTACTTC; CDR3aa: CASTIGTGENIQYF
d_gene: -; v_gene: TRBV7-8; j_gene: TRBJ1-5; abundance: -; CDR3nt: TGTGCCAGCGACGGGATCCCTGGCAATCAGCCCCAGCATTTT; CDR3aa: CASDGIPGNQPQHF
d_gene: -; v_gene: TRBV6-5; j_gene: TRBJ1-1; abundance: few; CDR3nt: TGTGCCAGCAGTGAAGGACAGACGGGGTTTGGGGCTTTCTTT; CDR3aa: CASSEGQTGFGAFF
d_gene: TRBD2; v_gene: TRBV11-2; j_gene: TRBJ2-1; abundance: -; CDR3nt: TGTGCCAGCAGCCCTCTAGCGGGTAGCTCCTACAATGAGCAGTTCTTC; CDR3aa: CASSPLAGSSYNEQFF
d_gene: -; v_gene: TRBV7-2; j_gene: TRBJ2-2; abundance: few; CDR3nt: TGTGCCAGCAGCTTTGGGGGACTGAACACCGGGGAGCTGTTTTTT; CDR3aa: CASSFGGLNTGELFF
d_gene: -; v_gene: TRBV9; j_gene: TRBJ1-1; abundance: -; CDR3nt: TGTGCCAGCAGCTCAATCGATGGGGCGAACACTGAAGCTTTCTTT; CDR3aa: CASSSIDGANTEAFF
d_gene: TRBD1; v_gene: TRBV28; j_gene: TRBJ2-7; abundance: few; CDR3nt: TGTGCCAGCACCCTATCCGGGACAGGGGTCGAGCAGTACTTC; CDR3aa: CASTLSGTGVEQYF
d_gene: TRBD2; v_gene: TRBV7-9; j_gene: TRBJ2-7; abundance: -; CDR3nt: TGTGCCAGCAGCTTAGAAAGACTAGCGGGAGTCGAGCAGTACTTC; CDR3aa: CASSLERLAGVEQYF
d_gene: TRBD2; v_gene: TRBV5-1; j_gene: TRBJ2-1; abundance: few; CDR3nt: TGCGCCAGCAGATTCGGGACTAGCGGCACGTACAATGAGCAGTTCTTC; CDR3aa: CASRFGTSGTYNEQFF
d_gene: TRBD1; v_gene: TRBV4-1; j_gene: TRBJ2-3; abundance: few; CDR3nt: TGCGCCAGCAGCCACGAACGGGACAGGGAGACAGATACGCAGTATTTT; CDR3aa: CASSHERDRETDTQYF
d_gene: -; v_gene: TRBV4-1; j_gene: TRBJ1-2; abundance: few; CDR3nt: TGCGCCAGCAGCCCCAGCAGGGACTATGGCTACACCTTC; CDR3aa: CASSPSRDYGYTF
d_gene: TRBD1; v_gene: TRBV5-1; j_gene: TRBJ2-5; abundance: -; CDR3nt: TGCGCCAGCAGCCCCGACAGGGTGGGGGAGACCCAGTACTTC; CDR3aa: CASSPDRVGETQYF
d_gene: -; v_gene: TRBV5-1; j_gene: TRBJ2-5; abundance: few; CDR3nt: TGCGCCAGCAGCTTCCTCCCCGGCGGTGAGGAGACCCAGTACTTC; CDR3aa: CASSFLPGGEETQYF
d_gene: TRBD1; v_gene: TRBV18; j_gene: TRBJ1-1; abundance: once; CDR3nt: TGTGCCAGCTCACTTGACAGGGATGCGAACACTGAAGCTTTCTTT; CDR3aa: CASSLDRDANTEAFF
d_gene: TRBD1; v_gene: TRBV2; j_gene: TRBJ2-1; abundance: -; CDR3nt: TGTGCCAGCAGTCGAGGGACAGGGGGCAATGAGCAGTTCTTC; CDR3aa: CASSRGTGGNEQFF
d_gene: TRBD1; v_gene: TRBV2; j_gene: TRBJ1-6; abundance: -; CDR3nt: TGTGCCAGCAGTTCCGGGACAGGGTATAATTCACCCCTCCACTTT; CDR3aa: CASSSGTGYNSPLHF
d_gene: -; v_gene: TRBV7-9; j_gene: TRBJ1-2; abundance: -; CDR3nt: TGTGCCAGCAGCCGCGACAGGACCCCACCGGTCTATGGCTACACCTTC; CDR3aa: CASSRDRTPPVYGYTF
d_gene: -; v_gene: TRBV14; j_gene: TRBJ2-2; abundance: few; CDR3nt: TGTGCCAGCAGCCAAGAGGACAGTACCACCGGGGAGCTGTTTTTT; CDR3aa: CASSQEDSTTGELFF
d_gene: -; v_gene: TRBV30; j_gene: TRBJ2-5; abundance: -; CDR3nt: TGTGCCTGGAGTGTGAGGGAGACCCAGTACTTC; CDR3aa: CAWSVRETQYF
d_gene: TRBD1; v_gene: TRBV7-9; j_gene: TRBJ2-1; abundance: few; CDR3nt: TGTGCCAGCAGCGCCCGAAGGGACAGGGACAATGAGCAGTTCTTC; CDR3aa: CASSARRDRDNEQFF
d_gene: -; v_gene: TRBV18; j_gene: TRBJ2-1; abundance: few; CDR3nt: TGTGCCAGCTCACAGGCGGGTTACAATGAGCAGTTCTTC; CDR3aa: CASSQAGYNEQFF
d_gene: -; v_gene: TRBV9; j_gene: TRBJ1-3; abundance: -; CDR3nt: TGTGCCAGCAGCGTAGGGGGCTTAAACTCTGGAAACACCATATATTTT; CDR3aa: CASSVGGLNSGNTIYF
d_gene: TRBD2; v_gene: TRBV4-1; j_gene: TRBJ2-1; abundance: few; CDR3nt: TGCGCCAGCAGCCAAGAAGATGGTAGCGGGAGGGAATACAATGAGCAGTTCTTC; CDR3aa: CASSQEDGSGREYNEQFF
d_gene: -; v_gene: TRBV4-2; j_gene: TRBJ2-7; abundance: -; CDR3nt: TGTGCCAGCAGCCTGGCAGCCGGGGAATACGAGCAGTACTTC; CDR3aa: CASSLAAGEYEQYF
d_gene: -; v_gene: TRBV29-1; j_gene: TRBJ2-3; abundance: -; CDR3nt: TGCAGCGTTGATCAGGATAGCACAGATACGCAGTATTTT; CDR3aa: CSVDQDSTDTQYF
d_gene: -; v_gene: TRBV5-6; j_gene: TRBJ1-5; abundance: -; CDR3nt: TGTGCCAGCAGCTTGGGCCGAGGGAGGAATCAGCCCCAGCATTTT; CDR3aa: CASSLGRGRNQPQHF
d_gene: TRBD1; v_gene: TRBV5-1; j_gene: TRBJ2-5; abundance: -; CDR3nt: TGCGCCAGCAGCTCGGGACAGTCCCAAGAGACCCAGTACTTC; CDR3aa: CASSSGQSQETQYF
d_gene: TRBD2; v_gene: TRBV6-5; j_gene: TRBJ2-2; abundance: few; CDR3nt: TGTGCCAGCAGTTACAGAAGCGGGAGCCCGTCCGGGGAGCTGTTTTTT; CDR3aa: CASSYRSGSPSGELFF
d_gene: TRBD1; v_gene: TRBV7-9; j_gene: TRBJ1-3; abundance: few; CDR3nt: TGTGCCAGCAGCAAGGGACAGGGGGAAGGCACCATATATTTT; CDR3aa: CASSKGQGEGTIYF
d_gene: TRBD2; v_gene: TRBV7-7; j_gene: TRBJ2-1; abundance: few; CDR3nt: TGTGCTAGCAGCTCTACGACTAGCGGGGGTGTAAATGAGCAGTTCTTC; CDR3aa: CASSSTTSGGVNEQFF
d_gene: -; v_gene: TRBV30; j_gene: TRBJ1-1; abundance: -; CDR3nt: TGTGCCTGGGACGTCGGGGGGAACACTGAAGCTTTCTTT; CDR3aa: CAWDVGGNTEAFF
d_gene: -; v_gene: TRBV2; j_gene: TRBJ1-2; abundance: -; CDR3nt: TGTGCCAGCAGTGAAGGCACTTCATATGGCTACACCTTC; CDR3aa: CASSEGTSYGYTF
d_gene: -; v_gene: TRBV7-2; j_gene: TRBJ2-7; abundance: few; CDR3nt: TGTGCCAGCAGCTTAGATAGCACAGGGAACGAGCAGTACTTC; CDR3aa: CASSLDSTGNEQYF
d_gene: -; v_gene: TRBV7-6; j_gene: TRBJ1-2; abundance: few; CDR3nt: TGTGCCAGCAGCCCCCCACAGGGAGGCTACACCTTC; CDR3aa: CASSPPQGGYTF
d_gene: TRBD1; v_gene: TRBV6-1; j_gene: TRBJ2-1; abundance: few; CDR3nt: TGTGCCAGCAGTGATCAGGGGGTTTACAATGAGCAGTTCTTC; CDR3aa: CASSDQGVYNEQFF
d_gene: -; v_gene: TRBV6-6; j_gene: TRBJ2-5; abundance: few; CDR3nt: TGTGCCAGCAGCAAACAAGAGACCCAGTACTTC; CDR3aa: CASSKQETQYF
d_gene: -; v_gene: TRBV5-4; j_gene: TRBJ2-4; abundance: -; CDR3nt: TGTGCCAGCAGAGCGGACCGGCGGGGCGTGCAGTACTTC; CDR3aa: CASRADRRGVQYF
d_gene: TRBD1; v_gene: TRBV25-1; j_gene: TRBJ1-2; abundance: -; CDR3nt: TGTGCCAGCAACGGACAGGGAGGGGACTATGGCTACACCTTC; CDR3aa: CASNGQGGDYGYTF
d_gene: TRBD1; v_gene: TRBV15; j_gene: TRBJ1-2; abundance: few; CDR3nt: TGTGCCACCAGCAGAGAAAAACCAAAGGACAGGCGAAATGGCTACACCTTC; CDR3aa: CATSREKPKDRRNGYTF
d_gene: -; v_gene: TRBV7-6; j_gene: TRBJ2-2; abundance: -; CDR3nt: TGTGCCAGCAGCTTAGTGGTTACAGGTTCGAGCACCGGGGAGCTGTTTTTT; CDR3aa: CASSLVVTGSSTGELFF
d_gene: TRBD1; v_gene: TRBV6-5; j_gene: TRBJ2-3; abundance: few; CDR3nt: TGTGCCAGCTCGCGGACAGGGGGCACAGATACGCAGTATTTT; CDR3aa: CASSRTGGTDTQYF
d_gene: -; v_gene: TRBV7-9; j_gene: TRBJ1-4; abundance: few; CDR3nt: TGTGCCAGCAGCCGGCGGGGAGGGGGTGAAAAACTGTTTTTT; CDR3aa: CASSRRGGGEKLFF
d_gene: -; v_gene: TRBV4-1; j_gene: TRBJ2-2; abundance: few; CDR3nt: TGCGCCAGCAGCCGACTGACGGCACCGAACACCGGGGAGCTGTTTTTT; CDR3aa: CASSRLTAPNTGELFF